This TCR beta chain was sequenced for a study of a mutant IDH1 vaccine in newly diagnosed glioma. The wider study: The treated group averaged 40.4 years old and was around 62% male, approximately 38% female. Earlier treatment was radiotherapy, temozolomide, or both, with most getting both.

TCRdb's table, derived via immunoSEQ multiplex PCR, lists solely in-frame clones and lacks some. Among 15,000 to 20,000 clones, about 80% were seen once, and the ten largest hold 10%. The CDR3 runs 14 residues. V shed 3 bases, J shed 7 bases, and the junction held 8 bases outside the gene matches. Germline V gives CDR1 SQVTM, CDR2 ANQGSEA. The time point denotes: baseline, week 1 (first vaccination visit). Indicated treatment: pre-vaccination baseline after standard-of-care therapy. Patients carried new grade 3 or 4 IDH1-mutant astrocytomas lacking nuclear ATRX. The specimen comprised PBMCs, sampled from a glioma patient treated with radiotherapy, temozolomide or both. The TCR originated in a man aged 40-50 years with glioma. V usage is TRBV29-1 and J usage is TRBJ2-1, with TRBD2 matching over 8 bases. The CDR3 here is CSVDRGGPGNEQFF. Here the CDR3 DNA reads TGCAGCGTTGATCGGGGGGGCCCCGGGAATGAGCAGTTCTTC.